These 20 T cell receptor beta chains originate from one sample sequenced in a study of T cells in Graves' hyperthyroidism and ophthalmopathy. Amplification targeted TCR beta CDR3 regions from RNA transcripts. Initially, a first-round RT-PCR of the TCR CDR3 employed the HTBI primer set. TCRdb re-called the multiplex PCR reads with MiXCR, one entry per CDR3 protein. The table has approximately 600,000 distinct CDR3 sequences, around 14% seen once. Material: blood. These receptors were taken from a woman younger than 30 with Graves' ophthalmopathy.

This clonotype showed up many times. The genes are TRBV3-1 and TRBJ2-1; 14 positions agree with TRBD2. This CDR3 comprises 16 residues. Germline trimming cut 5 bases from V and 8 bases from J; bases unmatched to any gene: 8. Looked up from germline, CDR1 is LGHDT and CDR2 is YNNKEL (reference sequence). The CDR3 region is CASSGGTSGSFHEQFF. The CDR3 nucleotides are TGTGCCAGCAGCGGAGGGACTAGCGGGAGCTTCCATGAGCAGTTCTTC.

This clonotype occurred many times. The chain recombines TRBV11-2 with TRBJ2-1, with 7 bases aligning to TRBD2. The CDR3 contains 13 residues. V shed 5 bases, J shed 10 bases, and the junction held 8 bases outside the gene matches. Germline V gene lookup returns CDR1 SGHAT and CDR2 FQNNGV. As DNA, the CDR3 is TGTGCCAGCAGCACACGGACTAGTGGGGAGCAGTTCTTC. Its protein is CASSTRTSGEQFF.

This clonotype was seen more than once but under ten times. The rearrangement uses TRBV6-1 and TRBJ1-2, with D possibly matching TRBD1 (5 bases). Per germline, CDR1 MNHNS and CDR2 SASEGT. V lost 3 bases, J lost 8 bases, and 10 bases lay in between. The CDR3 is made up of 12 amino acids. For the CDR3, the DNA is TGTGCCAGCAGTGAGGGGGGAGCCGGCTACACCTTC. Translated, it gives CASSEGGAGYTF.

At least ten counts were recorded for this clonotype. The V and J genes are TRBV7-3 and TRBJ2-2; perhaps TRBD2 as D (5 bases). Between the trimmed V and J ends, which lost 4 bases and 7 bases, there was a span of 13 bases. Germline CDR1 and CDR2: SGHTA and FQGTGA. The CDR3 spans 14 residues. Here the CDR3 DNA reads TGTGCCAGCAGCTCCGCGGGTGGGAGCGGGGAGCTGTTTTTT. Translated: CASSSAGGSGELFF.

This clonotype was found many times. The gene calls are TRBV28 and TRBJ2-2; 10 bases are a match to TRBD1. This CDR3 is built from 15 residues. V shed 5 bases, J shed 7 bases, and the junction held 7 bases outside the gene matches. Germline values: CDR1 MDHEN, CDR2 SYDVKM. CDR3 protein: CASSRSTGGHGELFF. CDR3 DNA sequence: TGTGCCAGCAGTCGATCGACAGGGGGCCACGGGGAGCTGTTTTTT.

This clonotype was recorded many times. The gene calls are TRBV28 and TRBJ1-2, with D possibly being TRBD1 (5 bases). V dropped 4 bases and J dropped 0 bases, with 18 bases sitting between them. This CDR3 spans 17 amino acids. Germline-derived CDR1 and CDR2 are MDHEN and SYDVKM. CDR3 residues: CASSSPGPDLANYGYTF. CDR3 DNA sequence: TGTGCCAGCAGTTCCCCGGGACCGGACTTAGCTAACTATGGCTACACCTTC.

This clonotype was found many times. The chain uses TRBV2 and TRBJ2-1; 7 bases map to TRBD2. Looked up from germline, CDR1 is SNHLY and CDR2 is FYNNEI. The junction had 1 base not matched to a gene; V was cut back by 5 bases and J by 3 bases. The CDR3 runs to 13 residues. The CDR3 reads CASSRTSYNEQFF. CDR3 in DNA: TGTGCCAGCAGTCGGACTAGCTACAATGAGCAGTTCTTC.

This clonotype was observed many times. The J gene is TRBJ2-3, the V gene TRBV28, with 7 bases aligning to TRBD1. Germline CDR1 MDHEN, CDR2 SYDVKM. The CDR3 extends over 15 amino acids. J gave up 2 bases and V 5 bases, and 7 bases lay outside the gene matches. The CDR3 nucleotides are TGTGCCAGCAGTACAGGGGCTATAATCACAGATACGCAGTATTTT. It yields the protein CASSTGAIITDTQYF.

This clonotype was found many times. The genes are TRBV20-1 and TRBJ1-1; unclear D gene. The CDR3 runs 12 residues. CDR1 is DFQATT and CDR2 is SNEGSKA in the germline V gene (reference sequence). Trimming took off 6 bases at V and 3 bases at J, with 11 bases between the two ends. The CDR3 DNA follows: TGCAGTGCCAAAGGAGGCTACACTGAAGCTTTCTTT. Protein: CSAKGGYTEAFF.

At least ten counts were recorded for this clonotype. The chain employs TRBV7-9 and TRBJ2-3, with D unclear. The CDR3 length is 13 residues. The ends were cut back, 3 bases at V and 0 bases at J, with 4 bases in the middle. The germline V gene encodes CDR1 SEHNR and CDR2 FQNEAQ (reference sequence). The CDR3 coding sequence is TGTGCCAGCAGCTTGGACAGCACAGATACGCAGTATTTT. Residues: CASSLDSTDTQYF.

There are many counts of this clonotype. The chain joins TRBV28 to TRBJ1-1; no clear D gene. The V and J ends lost 5 bases and 9 bases respectively, with 10 bases between them. The CDR3 runs to 11 residues. Germline loops: CDR1 MDHEN, CDR2 SYDVKM. In DNA form, the CDR3 reads TGTGCCAGCAGTAGTATAGATAAAGCTTTCTTT. Residues: CASSSIDKAFF.

This clonotype showed up just a few times. The genes are TRBV5-6 and TRBJ1-5; 7 bases align to TRBD1. Trimming cost V 2 bases and J 9 bases; bases outside gene matches: 14. Germline CDR1 SGHDT, CDR2 YYEEEE. CDR3 size: 16 residues. The CDR3 is CASSFSVYRGWMPQHF. The DNA for the CDR3 is TGTGCCAGCAGCTTTTCAGTGTACAGGGGCTGGATGCCCCAGCATTTT.

The chain combines TRBV12-3 or TRBV12-4 with TRBJ2-7; tentatively, D is TRBD2 (5 bases). This CDR3 region has 13 residues. With 1 base removed from V and 5 bases from J, the gap between germline ends came to 9 bases. The DNA for the CDR3 is TGTGCCAGCAGTTTAGTGAGGGTCCACGAGCAGTACTTC. Translated, it gives CASSLVRVHEQYF.

This clonotype was recorded at least ten times. The chain couples TRBV14 to TRBJ2-5; the D gene could be TRBD1 or TRBD2 (5 bases each). The germline V gene has CDR1 SGHDN and CDR2 FVKESK. With 7 bases removed from V and 3 bases from J, the gap between germline ends came to 18 bases. CDR3 length: 15 amino acids. The CDR3: CASILTPQGEETQYF. The CDR3 bases are TGTGCCAGCATCCTCACCCCCCAGGGAGAAGAGACCCAGTACTTC. The whole variable domain, remainder taken from reference TRBV14 and TRBJ2-5, is EAGVTQFPSHSVIEKGQTVTLRCDPISGHDNLYWYRRVMGKEIKFLLHFVKESKQDESGMPNNRFLAERTGGTYSTLKVQPAELEDSGVYFCASILTPQGEETQYFGPGTRLLVL.

The table lists this clonotype with a few counts. This chain joins TRBV19 and TRBJ2-1, with 11 bases identical to TRBD1. This CDR3 spans 19 amino acids. CDR1 LNHDA and CDR2 SQIVND come from the germline V gene (reference sequence). Trimming at V came to 4 bases and at J to 0 bases, leaving 11 bases not matched to a gene. The CDR3 DNA follows: TGTGCCAGTAGTACGTCGGGACAGGGGGTCCGGGGCTCCTACAATGAGCAGTTCTTC. Protein sequence: CASSTSGQGVRGSYNEQFF.

This clonotype was seen many times. The V call is TRBV20-1, the J call TRBJ1-2; 11 nucleotides match TRBD1. V gave up 6 bases and J gave up 4 bases; unmatched junction bases: 7. CDR3 length: 14 amino acids. From germline, CDR1 is DFQATT and CDR2 SNEGSKA (reference sequence). The CDR3 sequence: CSAPWTGGGYGYTF. As DNA, the CDR3 is TGCAGTGCCCCTTGGACAGGGGGCGGCTATGGCTACACCTTC.

The CDR3 nucleotides read TGTGCCAGTAGGCCAGGGACAGGACAGCCCCAGCATTTT. Protein product: CASRPGTGQPQHF. The chain recombines TRBV19 with TRBJ1-5, with TRBD1 matching 8 bases. Germline values: CDR1 LNHDA, CDR2 SQIVND (reference sequence). The CDR3 totals 13 residues. Trimming cost V 6 bases and J 7 bases; bases outside gene matches: 5.

In this sample, this clonotype turned up many times. This chain joins TRBV12-3 or TRBV12-4 and TRBJ2-5, with a weak D call TRBD2 (6 bases). The CDR3 runs to 15 residues. Between the trimmed V and J ends, which lost 5 bases and 5 bases, there was a span of 18 bases. The DNA of the CDR3 is TGTGCCAGCAGTCCTACTAGCTTACCAATCGAGACCCAGTACTTC. Protein sequence: CASSPTSLPIETQYF.

This clonotype has a handful of counts. The chain has TRBV29-1 and TRBJ1-2; TRBD1 might be the D (6 bases). V was pared by 5 bases and J by 6 bases, with 16 bases between. Germline values: CDR1 SQVTM, CDR2 ANQGSEA. The CDR3 is 13 amino acids. DNA of the CDR3: TGCAGCGTTCCAGGGGTAGGGGCAGATGGCTACACCTTC. Translating gives CSVPGVGADGYTF.

This chain uses TRBV11-2 with TRBJ2-7, with D perhaps given as TRBD1 or TRBD2 (5 bases each). V lost 10 bases and J lost 5, with 18 bases in between. The germline gives CDR1 SGHAT, CDR2 FQNNGV. The CDR3 length is 13 residues. The DNA for the CDR3 is TGTGCCACCAGGGACCAAGCGGCGAACGAGCAGTACTTC. This translates into CATRDQAANEQYF.